This T cell receptor (beta chain) was obtained from a study of beta chain features in type 1 diabetes. V dropped 8 bases and J dropped 6 bases, with 14 bases sitting between them. The germline V gene has CDR1 MNHEY and CDR2 SMNVEV (reference sequence). The length of the CDR3 is 12 residues. Sequenced material consisted of expressed TCRB transcripts (all of the isolated RNA was reverse transcribed). TCRdb's table, derived via immunoSEQ multiplex PCR, lists solely in-frame clones and lacks some. The table shows about 240,000 clones, with about 25% occurring only once. The chain carries TRBV27 and TRBJ2-7; a possible D gene is TRBD1 (6 bases). This receptor was taken from a man aged 30 to 45 in good health. Source material: central memory CD4+ T cells from blood. The CDR3 protein is CASGHREGEQYF. CDR3 sequence (DNA): TGTGCCAGCGGACACAGGGAAGGCGAGCAGTACTTC.